The 3 T cell receptor beta chains presented below share a single source sample, sequenced in a study of cytotoxic CD8 clonotypes in ibrutinib-treated CLL. Assay: immunoSEQ multiplex PCR; the TCRdb copy retains only in-frame clones and omits some. The sample has roughly 130,000 clones, roughly 90% seen once; the top ten hold 11%. The source material was PBMCs, sampled after 12 months of ibrutinib treatment. The source is a human donor with chronic lymphocytic leukemia.

This chain joins TRBV28 and TRBJ1-4; unclear D gene. The V end lost 5 bases, the J end lost 7 bases, and 11 bases lay between the germline ends. Germline V gene sequence: CDR1 MDHEN, CDR2 SYDVKM. This CDR3 region has 13 residues. The CDR3, as DNA: TGTGCCAGCAGTGGAAACAGTGGTGAAAAACTGTTTTTT. Translating gives CASSGNSGEKLFF.

The chain has TRBV19 and TRBJ2-1; D is unclear. Germline assignment: CDR1 LNHDA and CDR2 SQIVND (reference sequence). Trimming took off 5 bases at V and 10 bases at J, with 15 bases between the two ends. This CDR3 contains 13 residues. The CDR3 spells CASSPTLLGEQFF. The CDR3 nucleotides are TGTGCCAGTAGTCCAACCCTCCTCGGGGAGCAGTTCTTC.

The chain links TRBV2 to TRBJ2-3, with 9 bases matching TRBD1. V was pared by 7 bases and J by 5 bases, with 7 bases of the junction left unmatched. Germline V lookup: CDR1 SNHLY, CDR2 FYNNEI. This CDR3 region has 14 residues. CDR3 protein: CASKQQGAGDTQYF. CDR3 DNA: TGTGCCAGCAAACAACAGGGGGCTGGAGATACGCAGTATTTT.